One and the same sample provided the 22 T cell receptor beta chains below, sequenced in a study of T cell responses to AZD1222 COVID-19 vaccine. Here immunoSEQ multiplex PCR was the method, and the copy in TCRdb shows in-frame clones only, minus some. The sample carries 95,000 to 150,000 clones, around 90% recorded once. Here the sequenced sample was peripheral blood, taken on day 0 of AZD1222 vaccination. The receptors were gathered from an adult in good health.

This clone came up once. CDR3: CASSLLVSSGNTIYF. CDR3 nucleotides: TGTGCCAGCAGCTTACTTGTTAGCTCTGGAAACACCATATATTTT. This chain joins TRBV11-2 and TRBJ1-3; no firm D call. This CDR3 has 15 amino acids. The ends were cut back, 2 bases at V and 0 bases at J, with 8 bases in the middle. Germline CDR1 SGHAT, CDR2 FQNNGV.

This rearrangement joins TRBV30 to TRBJ1-6; TRBD1 aligns across 7 bases. Germline lookup yields CDR1 GTSNPN and CDR2 SVGIG (reference sequence). V lost 0 bases to trimming and J lost 8 bases; unmatched junction nucleotides: 4. There are 14 residues in the CDR3. The CDR3 loop reads CAWSVGRGDSPLHF. The CDR3 bases are TGTGCCTGGAGTGTTGGCAGGGGGGATTCACCCCTCCACTTT.

V is TRBV11-2 and J is TRBJ2-7; no reliable D call. The germline V gene has CDR1 SGHAT and CDR2 FQNNGV. The V and J ends lost 2 bases and 0 bases respectively, with 14 bases between them. The CDR3 extends over 16 amino acids. CDR3 sequence: CASSLFPATNSYEQYF. CDR3 sequence (DNA): TGTGCCAGCAGCTTATTTCCCGCAACTAACTCCTACGAGCAGTACTTC.

The genes are TRBV5-1 and TRBJ2-1, with 7 positions matching TRBD2. Unmatched junction bases numbered 4, after V lost 4 bases and J lost 3 bases. The germline V gene has CDR1 SGHRS and CDR2 YFSETQ. The CDR3 has 14 amino acids. The CDR3 loop reads CASSGGDYYNEQFF. CDR3 sequence (DNA): TGCGCCAGCAGCGGGGGGGACTACTACAATGAGCAGTTCTTC.

The chain uses TRBV12-5 and TRBJ1-2, with 12 bases lining up with TRBD1. In germline, CDR1 is LGHNT, CDR2 FRNRAP. The junction had 4 bases not matched to a gene; V was cut back by 4 bases and J by 13 bases. The CDR3 sequence is 12 residues long. CDR3 sequence (DNA): TGTGCTAGTGGTTCCGGGACAGGGGGCCTCACCTTC. Translation gives CASGSGTGGLTF.

This clone was recorded a few times. In nucleotides, the CDR3 is TGCGCCAGCAGCTTGGATCCCAGGGAAGGAGCGAGCTACACCTTC. This sequence encodes CASSLDPREGASYTF. The chain is built from TRBV5-1 and TRBJ1-2, with D possibly matching TRBD1 (5 bases). The CDR3 runs 15 residues. The germline CDR1 and CDR2 sequences are SGHRS and YFSETQ. The V end was cut by 0 bases, the J end by 9 bases, with 18 bases between. Full variable domain (remainder filled in from reference TRBV5-1 and TRBJ1-2): KAGVTQTPRYLIKTRGQQVTLSCSPISGHRSVSWYQQTPGQGLQFLFEYFSETQRNKGNFPGRFSGRQFSNSRSEMNVSTLELGDSALYLCASSLDPREGASYTFGSGTRLTVV.

The rearrangement uses TRBV5-4 and TRBJ1-2, with a weak D call TRBD1 (6 bases). The germline gives CDR1 SGHNT, CDR2 YYREEE (reference sequence). The CDR3 consists of 14 residues. V was pared by 3 bases and J by 6 bases, with 15 bases between. The CDR3 protein is CASSYTPGADGYTF. The CDR3 DNA reads TGTGCCAGCAGCTACACCCCGGGGGCGGATGGCTACACCTTC.

The chain is built from TRBV7-2 and TRBJ2-5; perhaps D is TRBD1 or TRBD2 (5 bases each). V lost 5 bases, J lost 9 bases, and 25 bases lay in between. In germline, CDR1 is SGHTA, CDR2 FQGNSA. This CDR3 comprises 16 residues. Here the CDR3 DNA reads TGTGCCAGCAGCCCAGGGACCCCACGGGTCGCCGGTGCCCAGTACTTC. Amino acids: CASSPGTPRVAGAQYF.

This chain joins TRBV2 and TRBJ1-2, with 7 bases lining up with TRBD1. V was pared by 6 bases and J by 0 bases, with 7 bases of the junction left unmatched. The CDR3 is made up of 15 amino acids. Germline CDR1 is SNHLY and CDR2 is FYNNEI. CDR3 amino acids: CASRQGIQTNYGYTF. The CDR3 bases are TGTGCCAGCAGACAGGGGATCCAAACTAACTATGGCTACACCTTC.

This chain joins TRBV2 and TRBJ2-5, with D perhaps TRBD2 (6 bases). The germline V and J ends were trimmed by 6 bases and 4 bases, with 12 bases remaining between them. The CDR3 sequence is 13 residues long. Germline assignment: CDR1 SNHLY and CDR2 FYNNEI. CDR3 sequence reads: CASRRGGLETQYF. The CDR3 coding sequence is TGTGCCAGCAGGCGGGGTGGACTAGAGACCCAGTACTTC.

This clone was picked up a small number of times. The sample contains more than one DNA sequence encoding this CDR3. This chain connects TRBV28 to TRBJ1-1; unclear D gene. Deletions cut 6 bases from V and 0 bases from J, with 8 bases between. Germline CDR1 MDHEN, CDR2 SYDVKM. The CDR3 contains 13 residues. Written as DNA, the CDR3 is TGTGCCAGCAGCCTCGTAGTGAACACTGAAGCTTTCTTT. Its translation: CASSLVVNTEAFF.

The chain has TRBV5-1 and TRBJ2-1, with D possibly called TRBD1 or TRBD2 (5 bases each). V gave up 5 bases and J gave up 7 bases, with 19 bases separating them. This CDR3 has 15 residues. CDR1 is SGHRS, CDR2 YFSETQ, per germline. CDR3 sequence (DNA): TGCGCCAGCAGGGCCGGGACCTCCTTCTCGAATGAGCAGTTCTTC. The encoded protein is CASRAGTSFSNEQFF. The full variable domain, completed using reference TRBV5-1 and TRBJ2-1, is KAGVTQTPRYLIKTRGQQVTLSCSPISGHRSVSWYQQTPGQGLQFLFEYFSETQRNKGNFPGRFSGRQFSNSRSEMNVSTLELGDSALYLCASRAGTSFSNEQFFGPGTRLTVL.

The rearrangement uses TRBV6-6 and TRBJ1-1; 10 bases fit TRBD1. Germline loops: CDR1 MNHNY, CDR2 SVGAGI (reference sequence). The CDR3 is 16 amino acids. The trim removed 6 bases at V and 2 bases at J, leaving 9 bases unmatched. DNA for the CDR3: TGTGCCAGCAGCAAGGACAGGGGGTTAGGAAACACTGAAGCTTTCTTT. This codes for CASSKDRGLGNTEAFF.

This rearrangement joins TRBV2 to TRBJ2-2; D remains ambiguous. The CDR3 length is 15 residues. Germline V gene data show CDR1 as SNHLY and CDR2 as FYNNEI. V lost 6 bases and J 7 bases, leaving 18 bases between the germline ends. CDR3 protein: CASSPIPNRGGELFF. Here the CDR3 DNA reads TGTGCCAGCAGCCCCATACCGAACCGAGGCGGGGAGCTGTTTTTT.

The chain couples TRBV20-1 to TRBJ2-5, with 8 positions matching TRBD2. Germline loops: CDR1 DFQATT, CDR2 SNEGSKA (reference sequence). Trimming cost V 3 bases and J 5 bases; bases outside gene matches: 11. The CDR3 spans 15 residues. CDR3 DNA sequence: TGCAGTGCTAGTTTAAGCGGGGGACGCGTGGAGACCCAGTACTTC. It codes for CSASLSGGRVETQYF.

The gene calls are TRBV10-3 and TRBJ1-1; D uncertain. Germline-derived CDR1 and CDR2 are ENHRY and SYGVKD. Trimming left V 7 bases short and J 1 base short, with 10 bases between. The CDR3 extends over 13 amino acids. CDR3 in DNA: TGTGCCATCATGAGGGAGTGGAACACTGAAGCTTTCTTT. Its protein is CAIMREWNTEAFF.

CDR3 DNA sequence: TGTGCCAGCAGCCTTAGGGGACAGTGGAACACTGAAGCTTTCTTT. Encoded protein: CASSLRGQWNTEAFF. The chain recombines TRBV3-1 (or the pseudogene TRBV3-2) with TRBJ1-1, with TRBD1 identical over 7 bases. The germline CDR1 and CDR2 sequences are LGHDT and YNNKEL (reference sequence). The V and J ends lost 4 bases and 1 base, in that order; junction bases with no gene match: 6. The CDR3 is made up of 15 amino acids.

The chain joins TRBV5-6 to TRBJ1-2; 10 bases fit TRBD1. Unmatched junction bases numbered 9, after V lost 1 base and J lost 6 bases. The germline V gene has CDR1 SGHDT and CDR2 YYEEEE. This CDR3 has 16 amino acids. The CDR3 spells CASSLRGGQGVNGYTF. In DNA, the CDR3 is TGTGCCAGCAGCTTGAGGGGTGGACAGGGGGTCAATGGCTACACCTTC. The variable domain in full, with the rest retrieved from reference TRBV5-6 and TRBJ1-2, is DAGVTQSPTHLIKTRGQQVTLRCSPKSGHDTVSWYQQALGQGPQFIFQYYEEEERQRGNFPDRFSGHQFPNYSSELNVNALLLGDSALYLCASSLRGGQGVNGYTFGSGTRLTVV.

V and J are TRBV7-2 and TRBJ1-6; D is uncertain. V gave up 6 bases and J gave up 5 bases, with 11 bases separating them. Germline values: CDR1 SGHTA, CDR2 FQGNSA. This CDR3 is built from 14 residues. The CDR3 sequence: CASSQDGNNSPLHF. The CDR3 DNA follows: TGTGCCAGCAGTCAGGACGGGAATAATTCACCCCTCCACTTT.

V is TRBV7-3 and J is TRBJ2-3, with TRBD2 matching over 8 bases. V lost 5 bases to trimming and J lost 5 bases; unmatched junction nucleotides: 6. The length of the CDR3 is 14 residues. The V gene's germline CDR1 is SGHTA and CDR2 FQGTGA. CDR3 bases: TGTGCCAGCAGCAGCAGCGGGGGTGGAGATACGCAGTATTTT. It encodes CASSSSGGGDTQYF. The variable domain in full, with the rest retrieved from reference TRBV7-3 and TRBJ2-3, is GAGVSQTPSNKVTEKGKYVELRCDPISGHTALYWYRQSLGQGPEFLIYFQGTGAADDSGLPNDRFFAVRPEGSVSTLKIQRTERGDSAVYLCASSSSGGGDTQYFGPGTRLTVL.

The J gene is TRBJ2-5, the V gene TRBV4-2, with unresolved D. This CDR3 contains 9 residues. CDR1 LGHNA and CDR2 YNFKEQ come from the germline V gene. The V and J ends lost 8 bases and 3 bases respectively, with 1 base between them. The CDR3 nucleotides read TGTGCCAGCGAAGAGACCCAGTACTTC. It codes for CASEETQYF.

This chain links TRBV2 with TRBJ2-7, with D maybe TRBD2 (5 bases). This CDR3 contains 15 residues. The V end was cut by 0 bases, the J end by 9 bases, with 18 bases between. The germline V gene has CDR1 SNHLY and CDR2 FYNNEI. CDR3 DNA: TGTGCCAGCAGTGAAGCCTCCGTGAGGGCCCAGAGGCAGTACTTC. Residues: CASSEASVRAQRQYF.